The next 19 T cell receptor beta chains were all read from a single sample in a study of early T cells in non-severe SARS-CoV-2 infection. A single record per CDR3 protein comes from TCRdb applying MiXCR to the 5' RACE reads. Of more than 55,000 distinct CDR3 sequences listed, 10% to 15% were seen once; the top ten hold around 5.1%. Sequenced: whole blood. The source of these receptors is an adult who was a healthcare worker with PCR-confirmed SARS-CoV-2 infection or an uninfected control (not recorded which).

This clonotype was observed many times. The CDR3 nucleotides read TGTGCCAGCAGCTCCCGGATGGCGGGGGGGGAGACCCAGTACTTC. Translating it yields CASSSRMAGGETQYF. This chain uses TRBV7-2 with TRBJ2-5; 9 nucleotides agree with TRBD2. V shed 4 bases, J shed 5 bases, and the junction held 8 bases outside the gene matches. Germline CDR1 and CDR2: SGHTA and FQGNSA. This CDR3 is 15 amino acids long.

With regard to this clonotype: A single base separates this from a much larger clone, so it may be a read error. The gene calls are TRBV12-3 or TRBV12-4 and TRBJ1-1; D remains unclear. Trimming shortened V by 8 bases and J by 3 bases, and 13 bases separated the two germline ends. The CDR3 totals 13 residues. CDR3 nucleotide sequence: TGTGCCAGCGCCCGATCCGGGTACACTGAAGCTTTCTTT. This gives the protein CASARSGYTEAFF.

The chain couples TRBV5-1 to TRBJ2-4; D remains ambiguous. The germline V gene encodes CDR1 SGHRS and CDR2 YFSETQ. This CDR3 has 14 amino acids. Trimming removed 0 bases at V and 8 bases at J, with 12 bases between. The CDR3 DNA follows: TGCGCCAGCAGCTTGGTGCCCGGCGAGGACATTCAGTACTTC. This sequence encodes CASSLVPGEDIQYF.

On this clonotype: This sequence may be a read error, since a much larger clone differs from it by one base. V usage is TRBV5-1 and J usage is TRBJ2-7; possible D gene TRBD1, 6 bases. The ends were cut back, 1 base at V and 9 bases at J, with 17 bases in the middle. Germline V gene lookup returns CDR1 SGHRS and CDR2 YFSETQ. This CDR3 contains 14 residues. The CDR3 spells CASSLQDSNGVQYF. The CDR3 DNA reads as TGCGCCAGCAGCTTGCAGGACAGTAACGGGGTGCAGTACTTC.

This clonotype occurred many times. The V and J genes are TRBV6-6 and TRBJ1-4; 7 bases line up with TRBD1. Germline V gives CDR1 MNHNY, CDR2 SVGAGI (reference sequence). J gave up 7 bases and V 6 bases, and 8 bases lay outside the gene matches. There are 14 residues in the CDR3. The CDR3: CASSSKGATEKLFF. CDR3 bases: TGTGCCAGCAGCTCGAAGGGGGCGACTGAAAAACTGTTTTTT.

This clonotype counts as medium-sized. The chain combines TRBV4-1 with TRBJ1-3; D remains ambiguous. This CDR3 region has 14 residues. Looked up from germline, CDR1 is MGHRA and CDR2 is YSYEKL. Trimming pared 2 bases from V and 2 bases from J, leaving 7 bases between. CDR3 nucleotides: TGCGCCAGCAGCCAAAGGGCCCCTGGAAACACCATATATTTT. Its protein is CASSQRAPGNTIYF.

This clonotype was recorded at least ten times. This chain connects TRBV27 to TRBJ1-6, with 11 bases matching TRBD1. Unmatched junction bases numbered 7, after V lost 6 bases and J lost 9 bases. Germline lookup yields CDR1 MNHEY and CDR2 SMNVEV (reference sequence). There are 15 residues in the CDR3. This CDR3 reads CASRSGQGASSPLHF. The CDR3 nucleotides are TGTGCCAGCAGATCCGGACAGGGGGCAAGTTCACCCCTCCACTTT.

This clonotype was counted only a few times. J is TRBJ1-5 and V is TRBV6-2 or TRBV6-3; TRBD1 matches 8 bases. The CDR3 extends over 14 amino acids. Per the germline V gene, CDR1 is MNHEY and CDR2 is SVGEGT. The trim removed 4 bases at V and 6 bases at J, leaving 5 bases unmatched. The CDR3, as DNA: TGTGCCAGCAGTTTCGGACAGGGCGGTCAGCCCCAGCATTTT. Its translation is CASSFGQGGQPQHF.

The chain joins TRBV12-3 or TRBV12-4 to TRBJ2-4; D not certain. This CDR3 is built from 13 residues. V was shortened by 4 bases and J by 5 bases, with 9 bases between the two germline ends. The CDR3 coding sequence is TGTGCCAGCAGTTCCCCCTTGGAAAACATTCAGTACTTC. Translation gives CASSSPLENIQYF.

This clonotype turned up a few times. V is TRBV12-3 or TRBV12-4 and J is TRBJ1-6, with TRBD1 identical over 7 bases. After removal of 4 bases from V and 9 bases from J, the junction contained 6 bases not matched to a gene. The CDR3 covers 14 residues. CDR3: CASSWGQPGSPLHF. CDR3 coding DNA: TGTGCCAGCAGTTGGGGACAGCCGGGTTCACCCCTCCACTTT.

The genes are TRBV2 and TRBJ2-3; TRBD2 might be the D (5 bases). Deletions cut 3 bases from V and 6 bases from J, with 13 bases between. The CDR3 sequence is 14 residues long. CDR1 and CDR2 from the germline V gene are SNHLY and FYNNEI. The CDR3 spells CASSERVSGDTQYF. CDR3 DNA: TGTGCCAGCAGTGAGCGGGTTAGTGGGGATACGCAGTATTTT.

This clonotype was picked up many times. This chain uses TRBV12-3 or TRBV12-4 with TRBJ1-4; D call uncertain. The V gene lost 1 base and the J gene lost 5 bases, with 5 bases spanning the gap. CDR3 size: 13 residues. Here the CDR3 reads CASSLGQNEKLFF. CDR3 coding DNA: TGTGCCAGCAGTTTAGGGCAGAATGAAAAACTGTTTTTT.

The chain recombines TRBV20-1 with TRBJ2-7, with a possible D match to TRBD1 (6 bases). CDR3 size: 13 residues. Germline CDR1 reads DFQATT; CDR2 reads SNEGSKA (reference sequence). V gave up 3 bases and J gave up 0 bases, with 9 bases separating them. The CDR3 bases are TGCAGTGCTAGTAGGACAGACTCCTACGAGCAGTACTTC. It is translated as CSASRTDSYEQYF.

This clonotype appeared many times. The J gene is TRBJ2-7, the V gene TRBV6-1, with 9 positions matching TRBD1. Germline CDR1 reads MNHNS; CDR2 reads SASEGT. CDR3 length equals 14 residues. The trim removed 4 bases at V and 2 bases at J, leaving 3 bases unmatched. This chain's CDR3 is CASSAGQGTYEQYF. The CDR3 bases are TGTGCCAGCAGTGCGGGACAGGGTACCTACGAGCAGTACTTC.

The CDR3 is CASSSRKTSGGTDTQYF. CDR3 sequence (DNA): TGCGCCAGCAGCTCCCGAAAGACTAGCGGGGGGACAGATACGCAGTATTTT. The chain joins TRBV5-1 to TRBJ2-3; 13 positions agree with TRBD2. Losses at the gene ends were 3 bases for V and 3 bases for J; bases not matched to a gene: 7. The CDR3 sequence is 17 residues long. Germline-derived CDR1 and CDR2 are SGHRS and YFSETQ.

This clonotype appeared many times. The chain joins TRBV11-2 to TRBJ2-3; possibly TRBD1 or TRBD2 for D (6 bases each). The CDR3 covers 16 residues. The ends were cut back, 4 bases at V and 2 bases at J, with 16 bases in the middle. The germline gives CDR1 SGHAT, CDR2 FQNNGV. In DNA form, the CDR3 reads TGTGCCAGCAGCTCAATACGGGGGCGGATCACAGATACGCAGTATTTT. Amino acids: CASSSIRGRITDTQYF.

The rearrangement links TRBV20-1 to TRBJ1-1; D is ambiguous. The germline CDR1 and CDR2 sequences are DFQATT and SNEGSKA (reference sequence). V was trimmed by 0 bases and J by 0 bases, leaving 2 bases between them. CDR3 length equals 12 residues. Written as DNA, the CDR3 is TGCAGTGCTAGAGAGATGAACACTGAAGCTTTCTTT. This encodes CSAREMNTEAFF.

In its sample, this clonotype was seen a few times. The chain combines TRBV5-1 with TRBJ2-2; TRBD1 aligns across 8 bases. Losses at the gene ends were 6 bases for V and 7 bases for J; bases not matched to a gene: 11. This CDR3 contains 15 residues. CDR1 and CDR2 from the germline V gene are SGHRS and YFSETQ. This CDR3 is CASKDRAEVGGELFF. In DNA form, the CDR3 reads TGCGCCAGCAAGGACAGGGCCGAAGTTGGCGGGGAGCTGTTTTTT.

This clonotype was seen repeatedly, ten times or more. This chain links TRBV12-3 or TRBV12-4 with TRBJ2-3, with 12 positions matching TRBD2. The CDR3 covers 18 residues. The ends lost 7 bases at V and 3 bases at J; junction bases unmatched: 14. The CDR3 is CASIGLAGGPLRTDTQYF. The DNA for the CDR3 is TGTGCCAGCATTGGGCTAGCGGGGGGGCCTCTACGTACAGATACGCAGTATTTT.